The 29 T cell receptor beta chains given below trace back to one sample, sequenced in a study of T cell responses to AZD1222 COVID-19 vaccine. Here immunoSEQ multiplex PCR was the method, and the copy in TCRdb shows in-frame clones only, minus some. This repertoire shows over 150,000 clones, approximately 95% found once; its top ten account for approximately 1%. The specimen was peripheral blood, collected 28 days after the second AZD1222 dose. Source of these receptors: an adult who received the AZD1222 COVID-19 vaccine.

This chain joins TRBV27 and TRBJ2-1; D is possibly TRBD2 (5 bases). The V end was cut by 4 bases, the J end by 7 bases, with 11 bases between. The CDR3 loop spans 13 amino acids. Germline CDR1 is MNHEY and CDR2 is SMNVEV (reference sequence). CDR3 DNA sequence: TGTGCCAGCAGTTCCCCACTAGTAAATGAGCAGTTCTTC. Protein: CASSSPLVNEQFF.

The CDR3 region is CASRSGTSGPKQFF. CDR3 DNA: TGTGCCAGCAGGTCCGGGACTAGCGGTCCTAAGCAGTTCTTC. This rearrangement joins TRBV5-8 to TRBJ2-1, with TRBD2 matching 11 bases. The CDR3 sequence is 14 residues long. Germline CDR1 SGHTS, CDR2 YDEGEE. Losses at the gene ends were 5 bases for V and 11 bases for J; bases not matched to a gene: 9.

CDR3 in amino acids: CASSLDLVSGQPIYGYTF. Here the CDR3 DNA reads TGTGCCAGCAGCTTAGATTTAGTTTCGGGACAGCCTATTTATGGCTACACCTTC. J is TRBJ1-2 and V is TRBV7-2; 7 nucleotides align to TRBD1. This CDR3 region has 18 residues. The trim removed 1 base at V and 5 bases at J, leaving 16 bases unmatched. The V gene's germline CDR1 is SGHTA and CDR2 FQGNSA.

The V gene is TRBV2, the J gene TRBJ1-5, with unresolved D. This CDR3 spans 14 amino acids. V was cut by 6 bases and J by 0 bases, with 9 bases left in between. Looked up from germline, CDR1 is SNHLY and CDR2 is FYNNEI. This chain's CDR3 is CASRERVSNQPQHF. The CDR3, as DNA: TGTGCCAGCAGGGAAAGGGTTAGCAATCAGCCCCAGCATTTT.

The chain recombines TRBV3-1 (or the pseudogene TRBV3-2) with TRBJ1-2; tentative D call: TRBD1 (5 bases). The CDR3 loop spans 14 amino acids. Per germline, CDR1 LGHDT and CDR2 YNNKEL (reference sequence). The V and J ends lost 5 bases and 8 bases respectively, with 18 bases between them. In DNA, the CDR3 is TGTGCCAGCAGCGAAAGGGCAGGGTTAGGCGGCTACACCTTC. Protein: CASSERAGLGGYTF.

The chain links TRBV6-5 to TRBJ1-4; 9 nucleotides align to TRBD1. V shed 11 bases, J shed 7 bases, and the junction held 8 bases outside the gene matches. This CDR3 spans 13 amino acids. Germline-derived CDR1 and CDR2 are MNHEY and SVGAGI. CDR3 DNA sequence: TGTGCCGGGGACAGGGTGGGTGGTGAAAAACTGTTTTTT. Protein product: CAGDRVGGEKLFF.

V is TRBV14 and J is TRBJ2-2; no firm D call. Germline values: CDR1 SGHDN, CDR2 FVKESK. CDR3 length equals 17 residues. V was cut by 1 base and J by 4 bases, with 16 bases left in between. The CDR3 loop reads CASSQAPLIRSTGELFF. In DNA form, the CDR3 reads TGTGCCAGCAGCCAAGCCCCACTGATCCGGAGCACCGGGGAGCTGTTTTTT.

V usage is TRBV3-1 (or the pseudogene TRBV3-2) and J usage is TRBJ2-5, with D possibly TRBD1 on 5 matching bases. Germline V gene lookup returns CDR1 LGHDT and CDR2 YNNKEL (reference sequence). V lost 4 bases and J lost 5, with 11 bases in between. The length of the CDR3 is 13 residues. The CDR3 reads CASSPTGPETQYF. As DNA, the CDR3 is TGTGCCAGCAGCCCCACAGGTCCGGAGACCCAGTACTTC.

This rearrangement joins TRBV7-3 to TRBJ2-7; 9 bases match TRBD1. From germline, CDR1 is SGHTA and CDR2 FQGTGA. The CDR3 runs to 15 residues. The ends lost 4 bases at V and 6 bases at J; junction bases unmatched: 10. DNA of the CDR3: TGTGCCAGCAGCTCAACGCGGACAGGGGTAAGCGAGCAGTACTTC. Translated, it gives CASSSTRTGVSEQYF.

The CDR3 protein is CASIGEKEGTEAFF. Here the CDR3 DNA reads TGTGCCAGTATCGGGGAGAAGGAAGGCACTGAAGCTTTCTTT. The chain carries TRBV19 and TRBJ1-1; D unclear. Trimming left V 7 bases short and J 4 bases short, with 16 bases between. Germline assignment: CDR1 LNHDA and CDR2 SQIVND (reference sequence). The CDR3 is 14 amino acids. The variable domain in full, with the rest retrieved from reference TRBV19 and TRBJ1-1, is DGGITQSPKYLFRKEGQNVTLSCEQNLNHDAMYWYRQDPGQGLRLIYYSQIVNDFQKGDIAEGYSVSREKKESFPLTVTSAQKNPTAFYLCASIGEKEGTEAFFGQGTRLTVV.

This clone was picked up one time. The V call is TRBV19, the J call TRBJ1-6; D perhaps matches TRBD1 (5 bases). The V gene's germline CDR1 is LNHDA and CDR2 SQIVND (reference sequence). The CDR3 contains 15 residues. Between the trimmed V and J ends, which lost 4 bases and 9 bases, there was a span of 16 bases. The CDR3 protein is CASSNPRQGGSPLHF. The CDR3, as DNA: TGTGCCAGTAGTAATCCCCGGCAGGGTGGTTCACCCCTCCACTTT.

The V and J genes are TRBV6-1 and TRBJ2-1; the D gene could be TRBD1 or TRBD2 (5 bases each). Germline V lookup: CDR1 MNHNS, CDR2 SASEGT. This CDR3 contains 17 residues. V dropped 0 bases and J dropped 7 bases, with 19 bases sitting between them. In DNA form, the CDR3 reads TGTGCCAGCAGTGAAGCTTTGGGGACGGGCGGCTGGAATGAGCAGTTCTTC. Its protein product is CASSEALGTGGWNEQFF.

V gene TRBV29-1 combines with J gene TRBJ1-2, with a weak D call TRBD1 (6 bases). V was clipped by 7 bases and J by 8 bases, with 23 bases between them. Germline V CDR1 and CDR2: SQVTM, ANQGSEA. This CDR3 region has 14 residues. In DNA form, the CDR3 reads TGCAGCGCCACCAGGGGCTCCATAACGGAGGGCTACACCTTC. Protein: CSATRGSITEGYTF.

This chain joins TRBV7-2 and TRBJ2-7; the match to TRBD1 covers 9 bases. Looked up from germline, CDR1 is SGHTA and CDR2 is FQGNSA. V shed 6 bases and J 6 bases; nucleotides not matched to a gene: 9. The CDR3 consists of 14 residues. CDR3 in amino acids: CASRQTGTGPEQYF. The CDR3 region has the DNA TGTGCCAGCAGGCAGACCGGGACAGGGCCCGAGCAGTACTTC.

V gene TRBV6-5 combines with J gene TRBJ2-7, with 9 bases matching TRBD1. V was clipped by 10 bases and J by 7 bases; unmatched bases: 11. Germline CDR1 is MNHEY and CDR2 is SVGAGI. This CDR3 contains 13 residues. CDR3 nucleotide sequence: TGTGCCACCCTGGGACAGGGAAGGGTTGAGCAGTACTTC. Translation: CATLGQGRVEQYF.

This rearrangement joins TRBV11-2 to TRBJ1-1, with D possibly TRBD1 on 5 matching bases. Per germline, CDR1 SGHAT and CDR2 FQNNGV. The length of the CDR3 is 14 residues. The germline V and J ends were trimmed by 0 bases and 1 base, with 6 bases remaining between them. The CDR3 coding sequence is TGTGCCAGCAGCTTAGACAGGGCGAACACTGAAGCTTTCTTT. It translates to CASSLDRANTEAFF.

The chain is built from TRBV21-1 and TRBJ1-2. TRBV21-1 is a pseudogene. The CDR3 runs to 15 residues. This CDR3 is CASNSGRVANYGYTF. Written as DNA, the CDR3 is TGTGCCAGCAACTCGGGCAGAGTAGCAAACTATGGCTACACCTTC.

CDR3 sequence (DNA): TGTGCCAGTACCCAGGGAGGGGACGATAGCAATCAGCCCCAGCATTTT. Residues: CASTQGGDDSNQPQHF. This chain links TRBV19 with TRBJ1-5, with a tentative D call TRBD1 (5 bases). The CDR3 spans 16 residues. Between the trimmed V and J ends, which lost 7 bases and 0 bases, there was a span of 16 bases. CDR1 is LNHDA and CDR2 is SQIVND in the germline V gene (reference sequence).

The CDR3 DNA sequence: TGTGCCAGCAGCCTTCCGCCCTCCGGGGTCGCTAACTATGGCTACACCTTC. Translating it yields CASSLPPSGVANYGYTF. The rearrangement joins TRBV5-5 to TRBJ1-2; D unclear. The CDR3 runs 17 residues. Trimming took 4 bases from V and 0 from J, leaving 19 bases between them. CDR1 SGHKS and CDR2 YYEKEE come from the germline V gene (reference sequence). Combining the CDR3 with reference TRBV5-5 and TRBJ1-2 gives the whole variable domain DAGVTQSPTHLIKTRGQQVTLRCSPISGHKSVSWYQQVLGQGPQFIFQYYEKEERGRGNFPDRFSARQFPNYSSELNVNALLLGDSALYLCASSLPPSGVANYGYTFGSGTRLTVV.

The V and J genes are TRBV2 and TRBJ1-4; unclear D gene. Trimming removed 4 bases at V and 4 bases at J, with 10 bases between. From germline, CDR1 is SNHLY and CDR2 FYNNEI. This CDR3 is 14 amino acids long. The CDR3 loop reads CASSGRRYNEKLFF. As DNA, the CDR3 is TGTGCCAGCAGTGGAAGGAGATATAATGAAAAACTGTTTTTT.

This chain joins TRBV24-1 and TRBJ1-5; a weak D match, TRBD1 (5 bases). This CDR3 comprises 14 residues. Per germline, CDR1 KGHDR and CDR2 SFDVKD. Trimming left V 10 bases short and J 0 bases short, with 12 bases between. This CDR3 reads CATAGGYSNQPQHF. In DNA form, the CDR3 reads TGTGCCACAGCGGGGGGTTATAGCAATCAGCCCCAGCATTTT.

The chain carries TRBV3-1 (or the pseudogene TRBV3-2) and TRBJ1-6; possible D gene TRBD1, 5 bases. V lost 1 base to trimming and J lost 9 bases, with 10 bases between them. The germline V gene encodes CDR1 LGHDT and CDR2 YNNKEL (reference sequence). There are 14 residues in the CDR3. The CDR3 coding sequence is TGTGCCAGCAGCCAAGGCGACAGTCGTTCACCCCTCCACTTT. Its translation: CASSQGDSRSPLHF.

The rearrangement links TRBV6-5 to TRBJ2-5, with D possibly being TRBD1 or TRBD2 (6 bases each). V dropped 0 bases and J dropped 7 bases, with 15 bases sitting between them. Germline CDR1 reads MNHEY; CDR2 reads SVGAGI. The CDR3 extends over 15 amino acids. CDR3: CASSYSKGGRGTQYF. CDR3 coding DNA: TGTGCCAGCAGTTACTCGAAGGGGGGCCGTGGGACCCAGTACTTC.

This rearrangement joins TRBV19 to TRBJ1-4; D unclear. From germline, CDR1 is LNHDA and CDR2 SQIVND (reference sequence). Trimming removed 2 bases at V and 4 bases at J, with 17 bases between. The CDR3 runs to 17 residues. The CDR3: CASSIYAGNLDNEKLFF. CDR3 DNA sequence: TGTGCCAGTAGTATATACGCCGGAAACTTAGATAATGAAAAACTGTTTTTT.

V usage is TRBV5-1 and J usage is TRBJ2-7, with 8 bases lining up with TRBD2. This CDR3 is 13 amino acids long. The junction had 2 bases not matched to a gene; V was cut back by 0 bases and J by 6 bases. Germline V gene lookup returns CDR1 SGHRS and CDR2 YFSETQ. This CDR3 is CASSLGSGVEQYF. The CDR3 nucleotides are TGCGCCAGCAGCTTGGGTAGCGGGGTCGAGCAGTACTTC.

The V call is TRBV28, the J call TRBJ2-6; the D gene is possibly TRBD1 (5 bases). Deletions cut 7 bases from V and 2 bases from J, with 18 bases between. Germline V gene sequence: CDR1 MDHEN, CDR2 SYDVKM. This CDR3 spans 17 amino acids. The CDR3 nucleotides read TGTGCCAGCACCGCAGGGCACCCCCCGGCTGGGGCCAACGTCCTGACTTTC. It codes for CASTAGHPPAGANVLTF.

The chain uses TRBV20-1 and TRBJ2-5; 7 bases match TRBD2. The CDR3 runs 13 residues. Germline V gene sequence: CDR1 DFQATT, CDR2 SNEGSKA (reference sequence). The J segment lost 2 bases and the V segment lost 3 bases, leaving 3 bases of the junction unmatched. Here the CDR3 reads CSASLGGQETQYF. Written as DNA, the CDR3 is TGCAGTGCTAGTTTGGGGGGGCAAGAGACCCAGTACTTC.

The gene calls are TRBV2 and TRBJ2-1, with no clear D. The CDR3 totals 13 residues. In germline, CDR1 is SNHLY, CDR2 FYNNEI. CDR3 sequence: CSSPAGRYNEQFF. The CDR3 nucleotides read TGTTCGTCCCCCGCAGGCAGATACAATGAGCAGTTCTTC.

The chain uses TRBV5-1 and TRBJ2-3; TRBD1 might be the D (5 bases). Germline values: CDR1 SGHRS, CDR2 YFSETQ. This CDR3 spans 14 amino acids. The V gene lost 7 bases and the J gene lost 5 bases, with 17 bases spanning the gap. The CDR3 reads CASAQETAGDTQYF. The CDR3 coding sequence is TGCGCCAGCGCACAGGAGACGGCAGGAGATACGCAGTATTTT.